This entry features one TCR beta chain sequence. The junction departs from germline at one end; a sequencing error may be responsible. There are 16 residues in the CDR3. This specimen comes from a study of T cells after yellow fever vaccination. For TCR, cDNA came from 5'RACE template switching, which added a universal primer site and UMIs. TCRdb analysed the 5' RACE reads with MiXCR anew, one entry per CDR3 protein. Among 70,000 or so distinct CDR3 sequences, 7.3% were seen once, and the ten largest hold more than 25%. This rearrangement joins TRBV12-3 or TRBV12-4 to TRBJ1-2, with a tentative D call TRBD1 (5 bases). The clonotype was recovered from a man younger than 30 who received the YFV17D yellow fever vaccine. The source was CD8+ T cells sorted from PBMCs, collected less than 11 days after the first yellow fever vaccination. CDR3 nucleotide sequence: TGTGCCAGCAGTTTTGCAGGGAGGTTGACTAAGTATGGCTACACCTTC. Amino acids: CASSFAGRLTKYGYTF.